The TCR beta chain described here comes from a study of cytomegalovirus exposure and HLA in healthy donors. V shed 0 bases, J shed 6 bases, and the junction held 3 bases outside the gene matches. The CDR3 extends over 15 amino acids. From germline, CDR1 is KGHSH and CDR2 LQKENI. PCR primers comprised 60 Vbeta and 13 Jbeta primers. TCRdb's copy holds only in-frame clones and misses some; the assay was immunoSEQ multiplex PCR. The data contain roughly 130,000 clones, around 66% of them singletons. The genes are TRBV18 and TRBJ2-1; 9 bases line up with TRBD2. Sequencing was done on a sample of PBMCs. The sequence was collected from a woman between 40 and 55 years old in good health and CMV-seropositive. The DNA for the CDR3 is TGTGCCAGCTCACCACCGGGACTAGCATCCAATGAGCAGTTCTTC. Its translation: CASSPPGLASNEQFF.